This record covers a single T cell receptor (beta chain). Profiling relied on immunoSEQ multiplex PCR, and the TCRdb table lists in-frame clones only, not all of them. The data show roughly 100,000 clones, over 85% seen once. The data were obtained in a study of blood T cell repertoires in COVID-19. The CDR3 spans 19 residues. V was trimmed by 0 bases and J by 4 bases, leaving 22 bases between them. Germline V gene sequence: CDR1 LGHNA, CDR2 YSLEER. The chain carries TRBV4-3 and TRBJ2-1; possible D gene TRBD2, 6 bases. This sequence was found in a woman aged 45-60 years with COVID-19, enrolled during active disease. Sequencing was performed on peripheral blood. The CDR3 DNA is TGCGCCAGCAGCCAAGAAGTGGGTACGGGACTTCTTAATTACAATGAGCAGTTCTTC. This codes for CASSQEVGTGLLNYNEQFF.